These 16 T cell receptor beta chains share one sample of origin, sequenced in a study of cytomegalovirus exposure and HLA in healthy donors. PCR employed 60 Vbeta and 13 Jbeta primers. The method was immunoSEQ multiplex PCR; TCRdb's version includes in-frame clones alone and lacks a portion of them. Of about 190,000 clones listed, 60% to 80% were seen once; the top ten hold approximately 3.1%. The sequenced material came from PBMCs. These receptors all stem from a woman in her twenties or thirties in good health and CMV-seropositive.

The chain employs TRBV15 and TRBJ1-4; 9 bases fit TRBD1. Per germline, CDR1 LNHNV and CDR2 YYDKDF (reference sequence). V lost 0 bases and J lost 8; bases outside the gene matches: 7. The CDR3 spans 16 residues. In DNA, the CDR3 is TGTGCCACCAGCAGAGATGTGGGGACAGGGAACGAAAAACTGTTTTTT. Protein: CATSRDVGTGNEKLFF. Full variable domain (remainder filled in from reference TRBV15 and TRBJ1-4): DAMVIQNPRYQVTQFGKPVTLSCSQTLNHNVMYWYQQKSSQAPKLLFHYYDKDFNNEADTPDNFQSRRPNTSFCFLDIRSPGLGDTAMYLCATSRDVGTGNEKLFFGSGTQLSVL.

To note about this clone: This specimen includes other DNA sequences encoding the same CDR3. This chain uses TRBV19 with TRBJ2-1; D perhaps matches TRBD1 (5 bases). V was shortened by 6 bases and J by 2 bases, with 11 bases between the two germline ends. CDR3 size: 14 residues. Germline CDR1 reads LNHDA; CDR2 reads SQIVND (reference sequence). CDR3 in amino acids: CASRSGAPYNEQFF. The CDR3 coding sequence is TGTGCCAGTAGGTCTGGGGCCCCCTACAATGAGCAGTTCTTC.

The V and J genes are TRBV6-1 and TRBJ2-7, with a weak D call TRBD2 (5 bases). This CDR3 spans 15 amino acids. Germline V gene data show CDR1 as MNHNS and CDR2 as SASEGT. Between the trimmed V and J ends, which lost 6 bases and 2 bases, there was a span of 17 bases. The DNA for the CDR3 is TGTGCCAGCAGCCCCGGTGGAGGAGGCGCCTACGAGCAGTACTTC. It translates to CASSPGGGGAYEQYF.

This clone was seen more than once but under ten times. The gene calls are TRBV11-2 and TRBJ2-5; tentatively, D is TRBD2 (5 bases). From germline, CDR1 is SGHAT and CDR2 FQNNGV. The CDR3 sequence is 12 residues long. Trimming shortened V by 1 base and J by 7 bases, and 7 bases separated the two germline ends. The CDR3 DNA sequence: TGTGCCAGCAGCTTAGGGGGAGCGACCCAGTACTTC. Translating gives CASSLGGATQYF. The full variable domain, in which reference TRBV11-2 and TRBJ2-5 provide the parts outside the CDR3, is EAGVAQSPRYKIIEKRQSVAFWCNPISGHATLYWYQQILGQGPKLLIQFQNNGVVDDSQLPKDRFSAERLKGVDSTLKIQPAKLEDSAVYLCASSLGGATQYFGPGTRLLVL.

This clone was seen a single time. Other DNA sequences in this specimen translate into the identical CDR3. This chain connects TRBV5-6 to TRBJ2-7, with 11 bases fitting TRBD2. V lost 0 bases to trimming and J lost 2 bases; unmatched junction nucleotides: 4. There are 16 residues in the CDR3. CDR1 and CDR2 (germline): SGHDT, YYEEEE. Here the CDR3 DNA reads TGTGCCAGCAGCTTGGAGGCTAGCGGGAGGACCTACGAGCAGTACTTC. This gives the protein CASSLEASGRTYEQYF.

The V call is TRBV19, the J call TRBJ2-2; 8 bases line up with TRBD1. Germline V gene data show CDR1 as LNHDA and CDR2 as SQIVND (reference sequence). The CDR3 spans 16 residues. J lost 5 bases, V lost 4 bases, and 9 bases had no gene match. CDR3 sequence: CASSNYGTGVTGELFF. CDR3 DNA sequence: TGTGCCAGTAGTAACTACGGGACAGGAGTTACCGGGGAGCTGTTTTTT. The full variable domain, in which reference TRBV19 and TRBJ2-2 provide the parts outside the CDR3, is DGGITQSPKYLFRKEGQNVTLSCEQNLNHDAMYWYRQDPGQGLRLIYYSQIVNDFQKGDIAEGYSVSREKKESFPLTVTSAQKNPTAFYLCASSNYGTGVTGELFFGEGSRLTVL.

The chain combines TRBV5-1 with TRBJ2-1, with 8 bases matching TRBD2. Germline assignment: CDR1 SGHRS and CDR2 YFSETQ. This CDR3 is built from 15 residues. V was pared by 4 bases and J by 0 bases, with 3 bases of the junction left unmatched. CDR3 protein: CASSMGTSSYNEQFF. The CDR3 nucleotides read TGCGCCAGCAGCATGGGGACTAGCTCCTACAATGAGCAGTTCTTC.

This clone has a single count. The rearrangement links TRBV7-6 to TRBJ2-7; 8 bases are a match to TRBD2. Germline V CDR1 and CDR2: SGHVS, FNYEAQ. The CDR3 extends over 15 amino acids. Germline trimming cut 5 bases from V and 1 base from J; bases unmatched to any gene: 7. The CDR3 DNA is TGTGCCAGCAGCCGACGTAGCGGGATGTCCTACGAGCAGTACTTC. Protein product: CASSRRSGMSYEQYF.

The chain is built from TRBV7-2 and TRBJ2-5; 8 bases are a match to TRBD2. The J call may be wrong; the DNA end is better matched by TRBJ2-7. The CDR3 extends over 15 amino acids. CDR1 and CDR2 (germline): SGHTA, FQGNSA. CDR3 coding DNA: TGTGCCAGCAGCTGGTACAGCGGGAGCTCCTACGAGCAGTACTTC. It codes for CASSWYSGSSYEQYF.

This clone was seen a few times. The chain recombines TRBV6-5 with TRBJ1-1; TRBD1 matches at 10 bases. CDR3 length equals 15 residues. Germline-derived CDR1 and CDR2 are MNHEY and SVGAGI. Germline trimming cut 2 bases from V and 10 bases from J; bases unmatched to any gene: 10. CDR3 nucleotide sequence: TGTGCCAGCAGTTACCCGGGACAGGGGATATACGGAGCTTTCTTT. This codes for CASSYPGQGIYGAFF.

This clone was observed a few times. The chain has TRBV6-5 and TRBJ2-7, with D tentatively TRBD2 (7 bases). The CDR3 sequence is 13 residues long. Germline CDR1 MNHEY, CDR2 SVGAGI. V was clipped by 6 bases and J by 6 bases, with 15 bases between them. Written as DNA, the CDR3 is TGTGCCAGCAGACTGAGGGAGGGGGGCGAGCAGTACTTC. Translated, it gives CASRLREGGEQYF.

This clone was counted a single time. V usage is TRBV5-6 and J usage is TRBJ2-7; no reliable D call. The length of the CDR3 is 13 residues. CDR1 is SGHDT, CDR2 YYEEEE, per germline. Trimming took off 4 bases at V and 1 base at J, with 9 bases between the two ends. The CDR3 spells CASSPVVSYEQYF. CDR3 bases: TGTGCCAGCAGCCCTGTAGTGTCCTACGAGCAGTACTTC.

V gene TRBV7-9 combines with J gene TRBJ1-4, with D hard to call. This CDR3 is built from 16 residues. Germline values: CDR1 SEHNR, CDR2 FQNEAQ (reference sequence). Trimming left V 0 bases short and J 0 bases short, with 8 bases between. This CDR3 is CASSLASTATNEKLFF. The CDR3 DNA is TGTGCCAGCAGCTTAGCGAGCACCGCAACTAATGAAAAACTGTTTTTT.

This chain connects TRBV28 to TRBJ2-5, with 10 bases fitting TRBD1. The CDR3 consists of 16 residues. V was clipped by 5 bases and J by 2 bases; unmatched bases: 8. The V gene's germline CDR1 is MDHEN and CDR2 SYDVKM. CDR3 nucleotides: TGTGCCAGCAGTCCCAAACCGGGACAGGGGCAAGAGACCCAGTACTTC. This sequence encodes CASSPKPGQGQETQYF.

The J gene is TRBJ1-5, the V gene TRBV6-1, with 10 bases matching TRBD1. Germline assignment: CDR1 MNHNS and CDR2 SASEGT. CDR3 length equals 16 residues. V was pared by 4 bases and J by 4 bases, with 7 bases of the junction left unmatched. The CDR3 bases are TGTGCCAGCAGTGGATGGACAGGGGGGAGAAATCAGCCCCAGCATTTT. Residues: CASSGWTGGRNQPQHF.

The chain joins TRBV5-1 to TRBJ2-1; 10 bases are a match to TRBD2. The CDR3 is 17 residues long. V lost 3 bases, J lost 9 bases, and 15 bases stayed unmatched. CDR1 is SGHRS, CDR2 YFSETQ, per germline. The CDR3 DNA reads as TGCGCCAGCAGCTCTATTGGCGACCTAGCGGGAGCAGGTGAGCAGTTCTTC. It is translated as CASSSIGDLAGAGEQFF.